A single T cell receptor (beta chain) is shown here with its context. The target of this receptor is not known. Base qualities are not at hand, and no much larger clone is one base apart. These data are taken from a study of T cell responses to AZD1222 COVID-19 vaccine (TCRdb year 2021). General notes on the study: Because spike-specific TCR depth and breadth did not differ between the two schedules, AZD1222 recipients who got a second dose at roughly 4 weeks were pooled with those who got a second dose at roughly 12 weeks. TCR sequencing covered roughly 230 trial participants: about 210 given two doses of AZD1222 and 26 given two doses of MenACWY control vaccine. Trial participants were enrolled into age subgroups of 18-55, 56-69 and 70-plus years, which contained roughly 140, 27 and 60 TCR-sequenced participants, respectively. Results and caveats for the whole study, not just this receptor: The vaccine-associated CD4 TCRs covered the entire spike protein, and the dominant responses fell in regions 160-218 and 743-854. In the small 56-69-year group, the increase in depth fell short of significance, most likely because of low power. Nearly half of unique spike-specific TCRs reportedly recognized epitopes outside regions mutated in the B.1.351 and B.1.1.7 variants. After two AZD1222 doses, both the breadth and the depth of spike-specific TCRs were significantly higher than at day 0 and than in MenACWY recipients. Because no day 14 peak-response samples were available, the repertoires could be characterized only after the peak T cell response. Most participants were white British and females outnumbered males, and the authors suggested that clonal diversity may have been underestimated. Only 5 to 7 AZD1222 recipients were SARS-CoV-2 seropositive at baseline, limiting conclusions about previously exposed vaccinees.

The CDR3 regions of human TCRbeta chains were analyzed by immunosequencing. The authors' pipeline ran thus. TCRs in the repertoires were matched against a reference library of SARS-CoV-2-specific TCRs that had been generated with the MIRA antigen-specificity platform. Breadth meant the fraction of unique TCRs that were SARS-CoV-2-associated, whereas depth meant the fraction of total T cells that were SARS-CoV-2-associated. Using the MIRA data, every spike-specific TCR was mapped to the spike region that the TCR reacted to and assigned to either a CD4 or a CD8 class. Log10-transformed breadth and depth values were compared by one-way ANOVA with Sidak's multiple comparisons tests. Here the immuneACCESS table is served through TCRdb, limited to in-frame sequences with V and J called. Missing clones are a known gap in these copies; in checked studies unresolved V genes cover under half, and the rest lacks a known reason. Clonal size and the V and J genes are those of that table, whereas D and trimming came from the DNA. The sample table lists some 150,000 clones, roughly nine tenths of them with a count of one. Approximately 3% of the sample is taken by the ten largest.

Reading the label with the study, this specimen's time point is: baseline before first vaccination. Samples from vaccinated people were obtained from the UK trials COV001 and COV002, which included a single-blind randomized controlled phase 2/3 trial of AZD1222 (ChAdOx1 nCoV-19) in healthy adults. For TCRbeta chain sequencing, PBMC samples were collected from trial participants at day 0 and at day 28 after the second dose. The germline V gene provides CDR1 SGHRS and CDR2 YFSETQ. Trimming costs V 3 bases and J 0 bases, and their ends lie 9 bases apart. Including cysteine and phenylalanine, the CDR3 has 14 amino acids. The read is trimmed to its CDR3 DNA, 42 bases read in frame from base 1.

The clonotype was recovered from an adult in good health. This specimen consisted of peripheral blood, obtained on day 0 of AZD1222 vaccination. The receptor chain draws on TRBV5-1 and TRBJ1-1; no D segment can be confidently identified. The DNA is TGCGCCAGCAGCTCGGTTACTGTGAACACTGAAGCTTTCTTT. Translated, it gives CASSSVTVNTEAFF.